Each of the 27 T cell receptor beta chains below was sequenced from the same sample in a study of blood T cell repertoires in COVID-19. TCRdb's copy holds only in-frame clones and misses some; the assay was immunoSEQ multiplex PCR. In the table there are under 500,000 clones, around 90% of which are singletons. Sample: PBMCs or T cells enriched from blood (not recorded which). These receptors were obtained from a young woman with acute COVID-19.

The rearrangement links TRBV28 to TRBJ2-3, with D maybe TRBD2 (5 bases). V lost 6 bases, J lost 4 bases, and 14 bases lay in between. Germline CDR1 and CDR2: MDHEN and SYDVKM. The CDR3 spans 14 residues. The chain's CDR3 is CASSDRLAPDTQYF. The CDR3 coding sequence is TGTGCCAGCAGCGACCGGCTAGCCCCAGATACGCAGTATTTT.

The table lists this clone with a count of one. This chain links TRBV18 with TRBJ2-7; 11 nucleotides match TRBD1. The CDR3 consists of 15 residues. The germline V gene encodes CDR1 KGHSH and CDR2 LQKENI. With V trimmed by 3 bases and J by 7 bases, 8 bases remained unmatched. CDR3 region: CASSPGTGGSGEQYF. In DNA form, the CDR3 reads TGTGCCAGCTCACCGGGGACAGGGGGTTCTGGAGAGCAGTACTTC.

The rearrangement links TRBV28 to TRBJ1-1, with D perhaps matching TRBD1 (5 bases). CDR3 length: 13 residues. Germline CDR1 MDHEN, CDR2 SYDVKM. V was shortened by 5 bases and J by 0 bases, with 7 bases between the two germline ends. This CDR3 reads CASSTQVNTEAFF. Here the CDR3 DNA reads TGTGCCAGCAGTACACAGGTGAACACTGAAGCTTTCTTT. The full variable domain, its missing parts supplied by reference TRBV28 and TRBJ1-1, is DVKVTQSSRYLVKRTGEKVFLECVQDMDHENMFWYRQDPGLGLRLIYFSYDVKMKEKGDIPEGYSVSREKKERFSLILESASTNQTSMYLCASSTQVNTEAFFGQGTRLTVV.

CDR3 sequence (DNA): TGTGCCAGCAGTTTCTCAGGGGCGTTGGGCAATCAGCCCCAGCATTTT. Encoded protein: CASSFSGALGNQPQHF. V gene TRBV27 combines with J gene TRBJ1-5; TRBD1 is a possible D gene (6 bases). Per the germline V gene, CDR1 is MNHEY and CDR2 is SMNVEV (reference sequence). The V gene lost 3 bases and the J gene lost 2 bases, with 14 bases spanning the gap. This CDR3 spans 16 amino acids.

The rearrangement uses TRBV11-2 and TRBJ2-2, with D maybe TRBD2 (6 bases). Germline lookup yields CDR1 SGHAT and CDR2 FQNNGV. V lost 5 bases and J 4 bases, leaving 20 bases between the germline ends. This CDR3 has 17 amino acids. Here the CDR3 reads CASSKHRRDSFTGELFF. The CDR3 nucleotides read TGTGCCAGCAGCAAGCATCGTCGGGACTCATTCACCGGGGAGCTGTTTTTT. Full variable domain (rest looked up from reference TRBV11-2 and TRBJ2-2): EAGVAQSPRYKIIEKRQSVAFWCNPISGHATLYWYQQILGQGPKLLIQFQNNGVVDDSQLPKDRFSAERLKGVDSTLKIQPAKLEDSAVYLCASSKHRRDSFTGELFFGEGSRLTVL.

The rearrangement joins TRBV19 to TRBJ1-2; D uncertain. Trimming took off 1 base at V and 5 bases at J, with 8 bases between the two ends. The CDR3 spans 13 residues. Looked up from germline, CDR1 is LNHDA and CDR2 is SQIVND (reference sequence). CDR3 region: CASSIGMTYGYTF. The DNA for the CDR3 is TGTGCCAGTAGTATAGGAATGACATATGGCTACACCTTC.

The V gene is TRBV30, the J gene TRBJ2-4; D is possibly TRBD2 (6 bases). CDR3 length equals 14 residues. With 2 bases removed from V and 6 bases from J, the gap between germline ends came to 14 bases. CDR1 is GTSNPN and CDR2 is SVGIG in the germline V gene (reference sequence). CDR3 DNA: TGTGCCTGGAGTAGGGGAGCGGGCCTAAACATTCAGTACTTC. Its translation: CAWSRGAGLNIQYF. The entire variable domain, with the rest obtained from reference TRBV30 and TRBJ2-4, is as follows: SQTIHQWPATLVQPVGSPLSLECTVEGTSNPNLYWYRQAAGRGLQLLFYSVGIGQISSEVPQNLSASRPQDRQFILSSKKLLLSDSGFYLCAWSRGAGLNIQYFGAGTRLSVL.

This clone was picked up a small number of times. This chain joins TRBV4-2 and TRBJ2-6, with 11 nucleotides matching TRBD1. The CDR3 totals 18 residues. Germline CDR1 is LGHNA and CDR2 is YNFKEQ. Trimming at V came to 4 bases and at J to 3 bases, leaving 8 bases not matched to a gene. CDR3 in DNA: TGTGCCAGCAGCCCCAACAGGGGACAGGGGGTTGGGGCCAACGTCCTGACTTTC. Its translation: CASSPNRGQGVGANVLTF.

The CDR3 DNA follows: TGTGCCAGCAGCTTAATGAGCTCCTACGAGCAGTACTTC. It is translated as CASSLMSSYEQYF. V gene TRBV11-2 combines with J gene TRBJ2-7; D uncertain. Germline assignment: CDR1 SGHAT and CDR2 FQNNGV. With 2 bases removed from V and 0 bases from J, the gap between germline ends came to 5 bases. The CDR3 consists of 13 residues. The variable domain in full, with the rest retrieved from reference TRBV11-2 and TRBJ2-7, is EAGVAQSPRYKIIEKRQSVAFWCNPISGHATLYWYQQILGQGPKLLIQFQNNGVVDDSQLPKDRFSAERLKGVDSTLKIQPAKLEDSAVYLCASSLMSSYEQYFGPGTRLTVT.

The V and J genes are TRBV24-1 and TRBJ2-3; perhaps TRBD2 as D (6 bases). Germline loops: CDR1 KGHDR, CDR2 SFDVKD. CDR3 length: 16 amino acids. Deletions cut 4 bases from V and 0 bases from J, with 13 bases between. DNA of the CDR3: TGTGCCACCAGTGACCGCGGGACTTGGAGCACAGATACGCAGTATTTT. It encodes CATSDRGTWSTDTQYF.

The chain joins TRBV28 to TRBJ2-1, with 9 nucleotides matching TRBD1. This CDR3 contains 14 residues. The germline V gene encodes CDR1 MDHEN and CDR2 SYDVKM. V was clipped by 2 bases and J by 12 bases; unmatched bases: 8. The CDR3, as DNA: TGTGCCAGCAGTTTAGGGGGGACAGGGCAAACGCAGTTCTTC. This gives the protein CASSLGGTGQTQFF.

This CDR3 is CASSGGQAYMSGNTIYF. The CDR3 DNA reads as TGTGCCAGCAGTGGTGGACAGGCATACATGTCTGGAAACACCATATATTTT. The chain uses TRBV2 and TRBJ1-3; the match to TRBD1 covers 7 bases. The V segment lost 4 bases and the J segment 1 base; nucleotides outside the gene matches: 10. Germline CDR1 SNHLY, CDR2 FYNNEI. This CDR3 contains 17 residues. The whole variable domain, filled in from reference TRBV2 and TRBJ1-3, reads EPEVTQTPSHQVTQMGQEVILRCVPISNHLYFYWYRQILGQKVEFLVSFYNNEISEKSEIFDDQFSVERPDGSNFTLKIRSTKLEDSAMYFCASSGGQAYMSGNTIYFGEGSWLTVV.

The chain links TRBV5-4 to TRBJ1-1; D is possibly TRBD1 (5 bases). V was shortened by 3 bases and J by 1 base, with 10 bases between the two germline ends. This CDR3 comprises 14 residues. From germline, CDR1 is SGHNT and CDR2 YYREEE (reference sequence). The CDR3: CASSSYGQNTEAFF. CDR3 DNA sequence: TGTGCCAGCAGCTCTTACGGACAGAACACTGAAGCTTTCTTT.

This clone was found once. CDR3 loop: CATLGDSTYEQYF. For the CDR3, the DNA is TGTGCCACCCTGGGGGACAGCACCTACGAGCAGTACTTC. This chain uses TRBV10-3 with TRBJ2-7; 7 bases line up with TRBD1. V lost 10 bases and J lost 2; bases outside the gene matches: 8. The CDR3 loop spans 13 amino acids. Germline V lookup: CDR1 ENHRY, CDR2 SYGVKD.

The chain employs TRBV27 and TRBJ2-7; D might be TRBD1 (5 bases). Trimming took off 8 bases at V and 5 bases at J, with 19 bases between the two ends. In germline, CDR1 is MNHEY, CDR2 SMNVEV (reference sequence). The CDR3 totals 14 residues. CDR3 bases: TGTGCCAGCTTATTAATCCCAGGGTTTGACGAGCAGTACTTC. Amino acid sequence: CASLLIPGFDEQYF.

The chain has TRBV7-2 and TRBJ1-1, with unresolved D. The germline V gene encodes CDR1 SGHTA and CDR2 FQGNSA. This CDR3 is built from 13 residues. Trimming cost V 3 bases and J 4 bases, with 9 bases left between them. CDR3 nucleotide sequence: TGTGCCAGCAGCTTTGACTTACCCACTGAAGCTTTCTTT. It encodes CASSFDLPTEAFF.

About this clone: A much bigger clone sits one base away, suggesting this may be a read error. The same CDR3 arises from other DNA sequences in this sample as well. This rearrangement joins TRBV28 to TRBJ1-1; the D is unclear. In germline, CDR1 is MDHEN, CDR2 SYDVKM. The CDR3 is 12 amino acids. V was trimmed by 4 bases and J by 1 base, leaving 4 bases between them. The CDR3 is CASSSGNTEAFF. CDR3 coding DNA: TGTGCCAGCAGTTCGGGGAACACTGAAGCTTTCTTT.

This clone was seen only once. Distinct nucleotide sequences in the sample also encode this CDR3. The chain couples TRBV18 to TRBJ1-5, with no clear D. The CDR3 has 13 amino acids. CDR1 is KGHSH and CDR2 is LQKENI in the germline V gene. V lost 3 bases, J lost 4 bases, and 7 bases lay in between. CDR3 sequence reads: CASSPDTNQPQHF. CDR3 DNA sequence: TGTGCCAGCTCACCTGATACAAATCAGCCCCAGCATTTT.

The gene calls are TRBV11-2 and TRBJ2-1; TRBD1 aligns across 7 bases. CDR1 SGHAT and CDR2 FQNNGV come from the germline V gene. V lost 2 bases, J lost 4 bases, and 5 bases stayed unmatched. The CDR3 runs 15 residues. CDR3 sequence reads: CASSLTGQLYNEQFF. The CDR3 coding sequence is TGTGCCAGCAGCTTAACGGGACAGCTTTACAATGAGCAGTTCTTC.

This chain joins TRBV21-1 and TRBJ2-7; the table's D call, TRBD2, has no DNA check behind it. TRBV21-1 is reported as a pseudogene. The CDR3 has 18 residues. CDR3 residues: CASSKEEHYSGPSYEQYF. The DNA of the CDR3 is TGTGCCAGCAGCAAAGAGGAGCACTACAGCGGCCCCTCCTACGAGCAGTACTTC.

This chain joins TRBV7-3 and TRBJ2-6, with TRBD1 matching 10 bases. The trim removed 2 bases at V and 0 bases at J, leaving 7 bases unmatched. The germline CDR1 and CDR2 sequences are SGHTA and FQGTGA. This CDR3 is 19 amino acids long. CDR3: CASSLSGTGVLSGANVLTF. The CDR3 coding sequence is TGTGCCAGCAGCTTATCCGGGACAGGGGTACTCTCTGGGGCCAACGTCCTGACTTTC.

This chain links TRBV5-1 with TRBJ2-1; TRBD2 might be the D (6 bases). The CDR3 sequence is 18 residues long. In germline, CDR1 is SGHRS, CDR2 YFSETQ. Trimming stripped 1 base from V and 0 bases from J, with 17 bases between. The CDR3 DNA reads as TGCGCCAGCAGCTTGTACAAGTTTCAGCGGGCCTCCTACAATGAGCAGTTCTTC. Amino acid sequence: CASSLYKFQRASYNEQFF. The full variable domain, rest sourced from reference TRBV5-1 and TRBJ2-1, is KAGVTQTPRYLIKTRGQQVTLSCSPISGHRSVSWYQQTPGQGLQFLFEYFSETQRNKGNFPGRFSGRQFSNSRSEMNVSTLELGDSALYLCASSLYKFQRASYNEQFFGPGTRLTVL.

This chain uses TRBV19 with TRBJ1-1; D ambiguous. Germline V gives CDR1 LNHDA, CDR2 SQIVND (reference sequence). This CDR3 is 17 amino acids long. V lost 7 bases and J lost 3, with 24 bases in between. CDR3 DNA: TGTGCCAGTATCCCGGGTGGTTCCTATAATTTGTACACTGAAGCTTTCTTT. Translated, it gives CASIPGGSYNLYTEAFF.

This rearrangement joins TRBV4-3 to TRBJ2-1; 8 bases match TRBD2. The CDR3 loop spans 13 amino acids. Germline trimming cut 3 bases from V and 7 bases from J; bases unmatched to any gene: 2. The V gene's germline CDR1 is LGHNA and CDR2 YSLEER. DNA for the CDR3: TGCGCCAGCAGCCATACTAGCGGTAATGAGCAGTTCTTC. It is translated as CASSHTSGNEQFF.

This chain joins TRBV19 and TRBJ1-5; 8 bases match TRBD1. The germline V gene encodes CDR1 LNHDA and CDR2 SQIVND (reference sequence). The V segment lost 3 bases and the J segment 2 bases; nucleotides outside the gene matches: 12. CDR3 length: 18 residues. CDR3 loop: CASSMGGQGVYGNQPQHF. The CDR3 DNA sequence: TGTGCCAGTAGTATGGGAGGACAGGGAGTGTATGGCAATCAGCCCCAGCATTTT. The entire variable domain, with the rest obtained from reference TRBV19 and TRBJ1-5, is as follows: DGGITQSPKYLFRKEGQNVTLSCEQNLNHDAMYWYRQDPGQGLRLIYYSQIVNDFQKGDIAEGYSVSREKKESFPLTVTSAQKNPTAFYLCASSMGGQGVYGNQPQHFGDGTRLSIL.

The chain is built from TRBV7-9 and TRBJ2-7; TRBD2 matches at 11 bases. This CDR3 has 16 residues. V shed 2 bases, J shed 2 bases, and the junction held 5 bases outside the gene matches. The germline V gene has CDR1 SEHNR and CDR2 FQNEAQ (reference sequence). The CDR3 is CASSLRLAGGTYEQYF. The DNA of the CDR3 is TGTGCCAGCAGCTTAAGATTAGCGGGAGGGACCTACGAGCAGTACTTC.

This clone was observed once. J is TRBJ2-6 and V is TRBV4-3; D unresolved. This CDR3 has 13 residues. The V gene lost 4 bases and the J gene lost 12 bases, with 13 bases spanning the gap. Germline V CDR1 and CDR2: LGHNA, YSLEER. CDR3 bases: TGCGCCAGCAGCCCTGGGCCCAAAGGCGTCCTGACTTTC. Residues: CASSPGPKGVLTF.